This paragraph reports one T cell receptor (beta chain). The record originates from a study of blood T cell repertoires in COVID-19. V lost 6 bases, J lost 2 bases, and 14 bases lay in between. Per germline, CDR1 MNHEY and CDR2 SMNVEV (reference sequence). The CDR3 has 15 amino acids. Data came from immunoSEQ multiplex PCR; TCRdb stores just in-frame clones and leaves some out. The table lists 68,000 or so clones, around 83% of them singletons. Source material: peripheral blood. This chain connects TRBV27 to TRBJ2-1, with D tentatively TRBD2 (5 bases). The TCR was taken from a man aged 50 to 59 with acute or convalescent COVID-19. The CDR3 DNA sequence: TGTGCCAGCAGCCCGAGCTGGCGGGCCTACAATGAGCAGTTCTTC. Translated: CASSPSWRAYNEQFF.